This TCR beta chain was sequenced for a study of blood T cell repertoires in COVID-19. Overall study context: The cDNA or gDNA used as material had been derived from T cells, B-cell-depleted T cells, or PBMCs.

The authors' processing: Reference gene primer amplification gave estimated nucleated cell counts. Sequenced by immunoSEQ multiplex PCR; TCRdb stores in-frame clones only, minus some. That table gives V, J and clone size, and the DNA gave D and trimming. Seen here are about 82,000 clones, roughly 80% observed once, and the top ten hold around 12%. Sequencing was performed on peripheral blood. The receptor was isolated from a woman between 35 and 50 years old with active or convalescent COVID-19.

The CDR3 reads CASSSQGDGEAFF. CDR3 nucleotides: TGTGCCAGCAGCTCACAGGGGGACGGTGAAGCTTTCTTT. The chain carries TRBV7-3 and TRBJ1-1, with TRBD1 identical over 8 bases. CDR1 and CDR2 (germline): SGHTA, FQGTGA. With V trimmed by 4 bases and J by 7 bases, 5 bases remained unmatched. This CDR3 contains 13 residues.